The rows below give T cell receptor beta chains drawn from one sample of a study of Ad26.COV2.S vaccination and SARS-CoV-2 variants. TCRdb keeps only in-frame clones here, not all; method: immunoSEQ multiplex PCR. The table has 250,000 to 300,000 clones, more than 75% seen once. The sample was peripheral blood, taken in a trial of Ad26.COV2.S vaccine versus placebo. Receptors originate from a person aged 18-65 years who received the Ad26.COV2.S COVID-19 vaccine or a placebo. Each CDR3 is given without its conserved first and last residue.

j_call cdr3_length v_call cdr3_aa
TRBJ1-1 12 TRBV7-2 ASSSNRPNTEAF
TRBJ1-2 11 TRBV4-3 ASSQDRTYGYT
TRBJ1-2 12 TRBV7-9 ASSLGENLGGYT
TRBJ1-1 13 TRBV7-8 ASSVMGRINTEAF
TRBJ2-5 12 TRBV11-1 ASSWGVGPETQY
TRBJ2-7 13 TRBV19 ASSVGHLSDDEQY
TRBJ2-5 11 TRBV19 ASSIVWLETQY
TRBJ1-4 13 TRBV10-3 AISESLSVGKKLF
TRBJ2-5 14 TRBV3-1/TRBV3-2 ASSRPSGGLQETQY
TRBJ1-6 13 TRBV27 ASRSRQAYNSPLH
TRBJ1-3 14 TRBV18 ASSPSEGVTGNTIY
TRBJ1-3 10 TRBV28 ASSSTDNTIY
TRBJ1-3 17 TRBV2 ASTPRAKVGESSGNTIY
TRBJ1-1 13 TRBV19 ASSIIPTGNTEAF
TRBJ2-1 11 TRBV28 ASSPPWLNEQF
TRBJ2-1 11 TRBV18 ASMSGVYNEQF
TRBJ1-5 11 TRBV28 ASTPGLNQPQH
TRBJ2-5 11 TRBV7-2 ASSQSWVETQY
TRBJ2-7 13 TRBV29-1 SVGQDPGHLNEQY
TRBJ2-5 13 TRBV18 ASSPPGREGETQY
TRBJ1-4 11 TRBV7-6 ASSLVTGEKLF
TRBJ1-3 18 TRBV6-4 ASSALLKDRGFSFGNTIY
TRBJ1-2 13 TRBV18 ASSQATGSNYGYT
TRBJ2-2 12 TRBV9 ASSPRRVTGELF
TRBJ2-5 9 TRBV5-4 ASSYQETQY
TRBJ1-5 16 TRBV6-1 ASSARFVGGASNQPQH
TRBJ2-5 13 TRBV4-3 ASSQDGADQETQY
TRBJ1-5 12 TRBV27 ASSLSRGNQPQH
TRBJ1-1 14 TRBV6-6 ASKKRPGYPNTEAF
TRBJ2-1 11 TRBV3-1/TRBV3-2 ASRHQGADEQF
TRBJ2-3 15 TRBV5-1 ASSEPTSGTSTDTQY
TRBJ1-4 17 TRBV7-9 ASSLLPGRSGGQDEKLF
TRBJ2-1 12 TRBV5-1 ASSSGPPLTEQF
TRBJ2-7 13 TRBV11-2 ASSLMGANSYEQY
TRBJ2-7 11 TRBV29-1 SVLTGGSYEQY
TRBJ2-5 11 TRBV7-3 ASRITGEETQY
TRBJ2-7 12 TRBV5-5 ASSSGQGAYEQY
TRBJ1-2 14 TRBV5-6 ASSLASPGGGYGYT
TRBJ1-4 12 TRBV6-5 ASNRDRGWEKLF
TRBJ1-6 10 TRBV6-2/TRBV6-3 ASSYARSPLH
TRBJ2-5 9 TRBV25-1 ASTQGQTQY
TRBJ2-2 12 TRBV6-4 ASSRGQNTGELF
TRBJ2-5 14 TRBV27 ASSSRLAGGHFTQY
TRBJ2-2 12 TRBV28 ASSYSGILGELF
TRBJ1-3 13 TRBV7-6 ASSSGPISGNTIY
TRBJ1-3 13 TRBV7-2 ASRRTGGSGNTIY
TRBJ1-2 9 TRBV6-5 ASSQSVGYT
TRBJ2-1 14 TRBV29-1 SGRLLAGKGNNEQF
TRBJ1-2 12 TRBV18 ASSGQGGNYGYT
TRBJ2-7 13 TRBV13 ASSFKGINNYEQY
TRBJ2-2 12 TRBV25-1 ASSEWHQGSELF
TRBJ2-2 11 TRBV19 ASRTGGAGELF
TRBJ2-3 9 TRBV19 ASRWGDTQY